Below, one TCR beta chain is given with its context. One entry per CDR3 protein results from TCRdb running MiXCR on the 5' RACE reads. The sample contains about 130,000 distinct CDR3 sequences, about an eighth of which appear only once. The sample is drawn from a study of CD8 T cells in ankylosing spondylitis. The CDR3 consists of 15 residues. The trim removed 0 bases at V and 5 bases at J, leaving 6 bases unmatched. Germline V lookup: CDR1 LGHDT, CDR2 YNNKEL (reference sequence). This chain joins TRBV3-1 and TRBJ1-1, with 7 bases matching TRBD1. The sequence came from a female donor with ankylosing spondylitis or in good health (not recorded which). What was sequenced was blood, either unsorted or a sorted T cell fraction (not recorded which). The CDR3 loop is CASSQEPTGRTEAFF. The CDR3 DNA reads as TGTGCCAGCAGCCAAGAACCGACAGGGCGGACTGAAGCTTTCTTT.